The source of this T cell receptor beta chain is a study of blood T cell repertoires in COVID-19. The overall study: PBMCs, B-cell-depleted T cells, or T cells were the source of the cDNA or gDNA that made up the material.

Germline CDR1 reads SGHDN; CDR2 reads FVKESK. With 6 bases clipped from V and 2 bases from J, the junction kept 5 bases outside the gene matches. CDR3 size: 15 residues. Seattle cases were enrolled at active infection and followed longitudinally. The assay was immunoSEQ multiplex PCR, and TCRdb's table has in-frame clones only and misses some. In the table there are around 300,000 clones, 70% to 90% of which are singletons. V is TRBV14 and J is TRBJ2-3, with 10 bases matching TRBD1. The source is a woman in her forties or fifties with COVID-19, enrolled during active disease. Sample: peripheral blood. CDR3 in amino acids: CASRGTGAYTDTQYF. CDR3 nucleotides: TGTGCCAGCAGGGGGACAGGGGCCTACACAGATACGCAGTATTTT.